This T cell receptor (beta chain) is from a study of beta chain features in type 1 diabetes. The study, taken as a whole, reports: A moderate, significant TCRB CDR3 shortening appeared in type 1 diabetes across four CD4+ subsets.

Germline assignment: CDR1 MDHEN and CDR2 SYDVKM. This CDR3 is built from 14 residues. V dropped 6 bases and J dropped 5 bases, with 16 bases sitting between them. Worth noting for this clone: The antigen is not known.

The study reverse transcribed the entire isolated RNA, so it sequenced expressed TCRB transcripts. Some clones are missing from TCRdb's copy, which holds only in-frame ones; the method was immunoSEQ multiplex PCR. The sample yields 200,000 to 300,000 clones, approximately 11% seen once. V gene TRBV28 combines with J gene TRBJ1-2; D is perhaps TRBD1 (5 bases). This receptor was identified in a man aged 25 to 40 with type 1 diabetes. The sample was naive CD4+ T cells from blood. This CDR3 is CASSQGPGGYGYTF. CDR3 DNA: TGTGCCAGCAGCCAAGGCCCCGGGGGGTATGGCTACACCTTC.